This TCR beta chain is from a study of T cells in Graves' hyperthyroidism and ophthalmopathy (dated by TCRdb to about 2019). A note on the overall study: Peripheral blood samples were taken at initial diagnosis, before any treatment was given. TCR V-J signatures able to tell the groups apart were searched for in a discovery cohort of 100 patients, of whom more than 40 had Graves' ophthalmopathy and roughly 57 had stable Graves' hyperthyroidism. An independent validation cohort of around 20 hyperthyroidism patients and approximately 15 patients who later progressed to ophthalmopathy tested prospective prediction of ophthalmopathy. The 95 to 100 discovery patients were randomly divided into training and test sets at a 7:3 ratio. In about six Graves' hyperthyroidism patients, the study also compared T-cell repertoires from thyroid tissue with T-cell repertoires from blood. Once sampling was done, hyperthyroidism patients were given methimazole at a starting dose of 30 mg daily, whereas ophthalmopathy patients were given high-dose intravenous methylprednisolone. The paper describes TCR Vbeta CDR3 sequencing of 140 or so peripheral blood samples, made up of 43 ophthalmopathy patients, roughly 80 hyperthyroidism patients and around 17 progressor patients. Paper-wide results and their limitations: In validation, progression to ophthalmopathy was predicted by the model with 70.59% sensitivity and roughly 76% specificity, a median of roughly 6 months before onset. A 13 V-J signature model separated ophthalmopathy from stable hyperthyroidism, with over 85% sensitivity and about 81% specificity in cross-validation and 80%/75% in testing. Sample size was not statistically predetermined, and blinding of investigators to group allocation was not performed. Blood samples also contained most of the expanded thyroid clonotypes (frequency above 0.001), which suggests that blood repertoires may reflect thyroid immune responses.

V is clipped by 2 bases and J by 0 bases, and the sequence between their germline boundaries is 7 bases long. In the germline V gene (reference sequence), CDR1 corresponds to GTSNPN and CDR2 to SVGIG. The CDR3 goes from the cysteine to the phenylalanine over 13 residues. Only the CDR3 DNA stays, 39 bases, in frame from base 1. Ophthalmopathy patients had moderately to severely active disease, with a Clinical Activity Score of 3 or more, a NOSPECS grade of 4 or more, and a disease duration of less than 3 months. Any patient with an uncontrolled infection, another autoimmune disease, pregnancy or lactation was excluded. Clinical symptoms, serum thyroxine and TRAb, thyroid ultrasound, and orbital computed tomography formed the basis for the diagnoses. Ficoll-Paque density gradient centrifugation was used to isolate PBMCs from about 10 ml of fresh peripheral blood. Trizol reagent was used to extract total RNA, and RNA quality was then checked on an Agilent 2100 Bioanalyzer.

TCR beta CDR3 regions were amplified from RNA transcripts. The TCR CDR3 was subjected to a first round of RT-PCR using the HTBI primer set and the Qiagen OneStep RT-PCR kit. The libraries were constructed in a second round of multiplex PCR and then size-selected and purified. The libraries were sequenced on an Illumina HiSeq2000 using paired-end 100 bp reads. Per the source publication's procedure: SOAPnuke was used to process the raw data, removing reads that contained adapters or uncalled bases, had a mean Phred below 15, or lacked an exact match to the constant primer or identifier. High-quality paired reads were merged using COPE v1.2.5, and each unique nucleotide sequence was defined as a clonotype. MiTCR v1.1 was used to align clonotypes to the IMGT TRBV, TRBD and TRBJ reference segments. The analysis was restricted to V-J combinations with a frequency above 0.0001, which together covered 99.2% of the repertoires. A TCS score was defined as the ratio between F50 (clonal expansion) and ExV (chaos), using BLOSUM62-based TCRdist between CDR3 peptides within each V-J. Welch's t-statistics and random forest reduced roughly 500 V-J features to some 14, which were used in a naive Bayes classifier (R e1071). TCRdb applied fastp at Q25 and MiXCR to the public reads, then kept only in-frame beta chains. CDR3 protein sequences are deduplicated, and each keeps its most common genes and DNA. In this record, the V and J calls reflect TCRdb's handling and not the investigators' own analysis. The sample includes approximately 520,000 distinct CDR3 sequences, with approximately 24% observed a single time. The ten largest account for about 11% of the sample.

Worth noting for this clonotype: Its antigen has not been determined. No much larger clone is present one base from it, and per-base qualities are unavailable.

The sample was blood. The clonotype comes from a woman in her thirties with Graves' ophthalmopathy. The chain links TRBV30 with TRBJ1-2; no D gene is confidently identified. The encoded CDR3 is CAWSPEANYGYTF. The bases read TGTGCCTGGAGTCCCGAGGCTAACTATGGCTACACCTTC. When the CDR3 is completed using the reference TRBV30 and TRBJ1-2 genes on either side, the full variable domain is SQTIHQWPATLVQPVGSPLSLECTVEGTSNPNLYWYRQAAGRGLQLLFYSVGIGQISSEVPQNLSASRPQDRQFILSSKKLLLSDSGFYLCAWSPEANYGYTFGSGTRLTVV.